The 14 T cell receptor beta chains listed next were all sequenced from one sample in a study of shared clonotypes between healthy human individuals. Some clones are missing from TCRdb's copy, which holds only in-frame ones; the method was immunoSEQ multiplex PCR. Of more than 550,000 clones detected, just under 75% appear once; the ten largest clones hold under 2%. Source material: memory CD4+ T cells sorted from blood. Subset: CD45RA-negative fraction. These receptor sequences come from a woman aged 30 to 39 in good health.

This chain links TRBV10-2 with TRBJ2-2, with D possibly TRBD2 on 6 matching bases. The germline V gene has CDR1 WSHSY and CDR2 SAAADI. The CDR3 has 12 amino acids. Trimming removed 5 bases at V and 7 bases at J, with 8 bases between. CDR3 loop: CASSRRGGELFF. The CDR3 bases are TGCGCCAGCAGTCGGAGGGGCGGGGAGCTGTTTTTT.

This clone has a single count. The CDR3, as DNA: TGTGCCAGCAGCTCGGCTAATGCAGGGGAGCTGTTTTTT. Translation: CASSSANAGELFF. This chain connects TRBV7-3 to TRBJ2-2; no clear D. Trimming took off 4 bases at V and 8 bases at J, with 11 bases between the two ends. The CDR3 extends over 13 amino acids. From germline, CDR1 is SGHTA and CDR2 FQGTGA.

The chain employs TRBV28 and TRBJ2-2; possibly TRBD2 for D (6 bases). This CDR3 comprises 17 residues. Trimming cost V 3 bases and J 1 base, with 15 bases left between them. The germline V gene has CDR1 MDHEN and CDR2 SYDVKM. The CDR3 loop reads CASSLIIGSLNTGELFF. CDR3 DNA sequence: TGTGCCAGCAGTTTGATAATCGGGAGCCTGAACACCGGGGAGCTGTTTTTT.

Notes on this clone: Other DNA sequences in the sample encode the same CDR3. The V call is TRBV18, the J call TRBJ1-1; D possibly corresponds to TRBD1 (6 bases). CDR3 length: 15 amino acids. Trimming pared 0 bases from V and 0 bases from J, leaving 8 bases between. CDR1 and CDR2 (germline): KGHSH, LQKENI. The CDR3 DNA follows: TGTGCCAGCTCACCACCGGACAGCATGAACACTGAAGCTTTCTTT. Translated: CASSPPDSMNTEAFF.

The table lists this clone with many counts. This chain connects TRBV29-1 to TRBJ2-2; D not certain. V gave up 2 bases and J gave up 7 bases, with 8 bases separating them. The germline gives CDR1 SQVTM, CDR2 ANQGSEA. This CDR3 has 12 amino acids. Written as DNA, the CDR3 is TGCAGCGTTGAAACAGATCTCGGGGAGCTGTTTTTT. Translating it yields CSVETDLGELFF.

This chain connects TRBV18 to TRBJ1-2; no firm D call. CDR3 size: 15 residues. Looked up from germline, CDR1 is KGHSH and CDR2 is LQKENI. V was clipped by 3 bases and J by 2 bases, with 13 bases between them. The CDR3 is CASSPDLLGNYGYTF. As DNA, the CDR3 is TGTGCCAGCTCACCCGACCTTCTGGGGAACTATGGCTACACCTTC.

Ten or more counts support this clone. V gene TRBV5-4 combines with J gene TRBJ2-2; TRBD2 matches at 15 bases. Germline CDR1 SGHNT, CDR2 YYREEE (reference sequence). V gave up 4 bases and J gave up 0 bases; unmatched junction bases: 4. This CDR3 comprises 18 residues. The CDR3, as DNA: TGTGCCAGCAGCATGGGACTAGCGGGAGGCCCGAACACCGGGGAGCTGTTTTTT. Protein: CASSMGLAGGPNTGELFF.

This chain links TRBV27 with TRBJ2-7; D call uncertain. CDR3 length: 14 amino acids. The germline V and J ends were trimmed by 5 bases and 2 bases, with 13 bases remaining between them. The germline V gene has CDR1 MNHEY and CDR2 SMNVEV (reference sequence). The DNA for the CDR3 is TGTGCCAGCAGTGACTCACTCCCTCCCTACGAGCAGTACTTC. Its protein is CASSDSLPPYEQYF.

The CDR3 sequence is CASKSGEQYF. CDR3 DNA sequence: TGTGCCAGCAAGTCTGGCGAGCAGTACTTC. This chain links TRBV28 with TRBJ2-7; no definite D call. The germline gives CDR1 MDHEN, CDR2 SYDVKM. V lost 7 bases and J lost 6, with 7 bases in between. This CDR3 has 10 amino acids.

This rearrangement joins TRBV5-1 to TRBJ2-1; D is tentatively TRBD1 or TRBD2 (5 bases each). Germline V gives CDR1 SGHRS, CDR2 YFSETQ. V was clipped by 7 bases and J by 4 bases, with 15 bases between them. The CDR3 runs 14 residues. The CDR3 DNA sequence: TGCGCCAGCCACTTGGGGGATTATTACAATGAGCAGTTCTTC. This encodes CASHLGDYYNEQFF.

V usage is TRBV18 and J usage is TRBJ2-3, with 10 bases fitting TRBD2. The CDR3 is 16 residues long. Germline trimming cut 3 bases from V and 5 bases from J; bases unmatched to any gene: 8. Germline V gives CDR1 KGHSH, CDR2 LQKENI. This chain's CDR3 is CASSPESSGRGDTQYF. CDR3 nucleotides: TGTGCCAGCTCACCGGAGTCCAGCGGGAGGGGAGATACGCAGTATTTT.

In regard to this clone: A read error may explain this, as a much larger clone is one base away. The chain combines TRBV16 with TRBJ2-3; D unresolved. Germline V gene data show CDR1 as KGHSY and CDR2 as FQNENV. The CDR3 length is 13 residues. Trimming removed 4 bases at V and 1 base at J, with 6 bases between. The CDR3 is CASSRSGTDTQYF. The DNA of the CDR3 is TGTGCCAGCAGCCGCAGCGGCACAGATACGCAGTATTTT.

Comment on this clone: This CDR3 is also generated by other DNA sequences in the sample. The chain recombines TRBV29-1 with TRBJ1-4, with TRBD1 matching over 8 bases. The CDR3 has 14 amino acids. V shed 5 bases and J 6 bases; nucleotides not matched to a gene: 8. The germline V gene encodes CDR1 SQVTM and CDR2 ANQGSEA. CDR3 sequence reads: CSVRGGTGDEKLFF. Here the CDR3 DNA reads TGCAGCGTTCGGGGCGGGACAGGCGATGAAAAACTGTTTTTT.

The gene calls are TRBV7-7 and TRBJ2-7, with 8 bases that match TRBD1. The CDR3 contains 13 residues. V lost 5 bases, J lost 5 bases, and 5 bases stayed unmatched. Per germline, CDR1 SSHAT and CDR2 FNYEAQ (reference sequence). CDR3 amino acids: CASSPDREHEQYF. DNA for the CDR3: TGTGCCAGCAGCCCGGACAGGGAACACGAGCAGTACTTC.